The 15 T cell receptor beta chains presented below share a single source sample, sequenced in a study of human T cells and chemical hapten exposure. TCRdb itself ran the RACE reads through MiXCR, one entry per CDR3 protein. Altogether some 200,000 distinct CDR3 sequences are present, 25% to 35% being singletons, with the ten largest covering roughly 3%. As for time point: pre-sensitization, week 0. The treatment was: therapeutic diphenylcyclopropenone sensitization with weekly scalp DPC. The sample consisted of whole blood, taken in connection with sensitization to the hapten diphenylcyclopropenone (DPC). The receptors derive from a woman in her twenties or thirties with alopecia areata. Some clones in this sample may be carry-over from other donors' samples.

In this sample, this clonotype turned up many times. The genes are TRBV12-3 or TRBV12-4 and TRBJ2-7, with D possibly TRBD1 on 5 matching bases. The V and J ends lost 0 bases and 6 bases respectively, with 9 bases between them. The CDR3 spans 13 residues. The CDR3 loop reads CASSLAQGSEQYF. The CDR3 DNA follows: TGTGCCAGCAGTTTAGCCCAGGGTAGCGAGCAGTACTTC.

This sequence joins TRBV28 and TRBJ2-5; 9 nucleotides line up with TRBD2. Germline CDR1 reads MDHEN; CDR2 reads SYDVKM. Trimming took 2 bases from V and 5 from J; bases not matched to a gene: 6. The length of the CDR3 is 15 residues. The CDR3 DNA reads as TGTGCCAGCAGTTTACCGCTAGCGGGATACGAGACCCAGTACTTC. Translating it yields CASSLPLAGYETQYF.

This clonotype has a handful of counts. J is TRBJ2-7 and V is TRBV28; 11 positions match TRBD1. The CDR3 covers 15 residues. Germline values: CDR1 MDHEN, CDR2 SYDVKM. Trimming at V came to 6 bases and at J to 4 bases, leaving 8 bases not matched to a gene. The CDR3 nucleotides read TGTGCCAGCAGCCTCCCGGGACAGGGGGGTTACGAGCAGTACTTC. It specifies CASSLPGQGGYEQYF.

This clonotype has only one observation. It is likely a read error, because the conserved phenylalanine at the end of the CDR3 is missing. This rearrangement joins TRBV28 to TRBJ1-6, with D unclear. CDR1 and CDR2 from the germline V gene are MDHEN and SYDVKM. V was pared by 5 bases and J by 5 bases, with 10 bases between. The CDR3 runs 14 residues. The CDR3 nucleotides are TGTGCCAGCAGTCTACCCAGGAATAATTCACCCCTCCACTTG. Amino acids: CASSLPRNNSPLHL.

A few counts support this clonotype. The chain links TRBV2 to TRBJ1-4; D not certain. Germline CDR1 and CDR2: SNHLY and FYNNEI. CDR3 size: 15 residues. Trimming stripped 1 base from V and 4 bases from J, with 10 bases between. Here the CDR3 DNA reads TGTGCCAGCAGTGAAGTCTGGGCTCTTAATGAAAAACTGTTTTTT. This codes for CASSEVWALNEKLFF. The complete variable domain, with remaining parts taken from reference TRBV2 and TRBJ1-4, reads EPEVTQTPSHQVTQMGQEVILRCVPISNHLYFYWYRQILGQKVEFLVSFYNNEISEKSEIFDDQFSVERPDGSNFTLKIRSTKLEDSAMYFCASSEVWALNEKLFFGSGTQLSVL.

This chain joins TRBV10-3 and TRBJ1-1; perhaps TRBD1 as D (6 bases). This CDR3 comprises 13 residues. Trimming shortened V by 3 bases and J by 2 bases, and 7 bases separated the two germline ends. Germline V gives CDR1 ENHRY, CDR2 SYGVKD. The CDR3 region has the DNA TGTGCCATCAGTGACAGGGGTAACACTGAAGCTTTCTTT. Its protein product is CAISDRGNTEAFF.

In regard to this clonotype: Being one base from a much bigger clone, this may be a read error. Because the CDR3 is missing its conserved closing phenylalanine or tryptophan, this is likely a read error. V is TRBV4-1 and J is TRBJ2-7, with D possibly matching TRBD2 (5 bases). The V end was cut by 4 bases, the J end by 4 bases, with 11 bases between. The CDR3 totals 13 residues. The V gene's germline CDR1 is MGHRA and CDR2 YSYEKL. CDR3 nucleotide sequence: TGCGCCAGCAGCCCGACTGGACTTTACGAGCAGTACTCC. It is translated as CASSPTGLYEQYS.

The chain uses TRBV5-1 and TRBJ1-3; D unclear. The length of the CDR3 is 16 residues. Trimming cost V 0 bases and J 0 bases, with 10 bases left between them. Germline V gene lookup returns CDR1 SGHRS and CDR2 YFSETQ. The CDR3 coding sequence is TGCGCCAGCAGCTTGGGTCTGGGTCCCTCTGGAAACACCATATATTTT. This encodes CASSLGLGPSGNTIYF. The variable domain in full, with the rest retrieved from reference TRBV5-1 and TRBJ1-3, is KAGVTQTPRYLIKTRGQQVTLSCSPISGHRSVSWYQQTPGQGLQFLFEYFSETQRNKGNFPGRFSGRQFSNSRSEMNVSTLELGDSALYLCASSLGLGPSGNTIYFGEGSWLTVV.

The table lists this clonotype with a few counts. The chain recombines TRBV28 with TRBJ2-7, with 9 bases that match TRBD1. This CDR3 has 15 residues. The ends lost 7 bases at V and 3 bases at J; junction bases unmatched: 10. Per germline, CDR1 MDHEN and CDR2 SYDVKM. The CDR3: CASNLGTGSYYEQYF. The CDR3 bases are TGTGCCAGCAACTTAGGGACAGGGTCATACTACGAGCAGTACTTC.

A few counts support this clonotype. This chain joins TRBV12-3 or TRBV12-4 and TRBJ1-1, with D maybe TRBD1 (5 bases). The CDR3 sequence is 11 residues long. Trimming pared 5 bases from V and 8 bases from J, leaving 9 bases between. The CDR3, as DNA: TGTGCCAGCAGTCGGACAATCGAAGCTTTCTTT. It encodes CASSRTIEAFF.

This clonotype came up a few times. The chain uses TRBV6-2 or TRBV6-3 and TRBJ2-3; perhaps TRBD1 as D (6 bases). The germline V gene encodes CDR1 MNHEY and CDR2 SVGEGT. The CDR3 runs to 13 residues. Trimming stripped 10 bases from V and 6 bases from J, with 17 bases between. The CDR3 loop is CANSQGSGDTQYF. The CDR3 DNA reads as TGTGCCAACTCACAGGGATCCGGGGATACGCAGTATTTT.

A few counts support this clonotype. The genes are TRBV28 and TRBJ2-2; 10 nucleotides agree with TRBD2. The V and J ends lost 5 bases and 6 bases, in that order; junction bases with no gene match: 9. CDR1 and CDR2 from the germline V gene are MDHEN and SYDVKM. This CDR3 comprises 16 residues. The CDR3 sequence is CASSPLAGVSPGELFF. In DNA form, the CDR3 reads TGTGCCAGCAGTCCCCTAGCGGGAGTAAGTCCCGGGGAGCTGTTTTTT.

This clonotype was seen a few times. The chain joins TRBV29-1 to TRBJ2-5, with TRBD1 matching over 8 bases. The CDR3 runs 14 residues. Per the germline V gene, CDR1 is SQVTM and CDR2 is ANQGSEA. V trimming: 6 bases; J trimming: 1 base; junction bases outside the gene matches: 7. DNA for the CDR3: TGCAGCGTCGTAGTGCAGGGGGCCCAAGAGACCCAGTACTTC. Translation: CSVVVQGAQETQYF.

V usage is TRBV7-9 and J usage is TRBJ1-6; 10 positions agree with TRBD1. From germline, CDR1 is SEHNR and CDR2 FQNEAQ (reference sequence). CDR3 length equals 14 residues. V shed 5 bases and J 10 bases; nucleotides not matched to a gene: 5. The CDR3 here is CASSARQGASPLHF. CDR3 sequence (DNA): TGTGCCAGCAGCGCAAGACAGGGGGCATCACCCCTCCACTTT.

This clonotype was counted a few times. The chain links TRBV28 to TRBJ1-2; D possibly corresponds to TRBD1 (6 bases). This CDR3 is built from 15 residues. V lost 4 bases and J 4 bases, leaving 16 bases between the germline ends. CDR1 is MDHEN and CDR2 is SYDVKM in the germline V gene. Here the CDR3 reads CASSSSGQGTYGYTF. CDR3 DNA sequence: TGTGCCAGCAGTTCTTCAGGGCAGGGGACCTATGGCTACACCTTC.